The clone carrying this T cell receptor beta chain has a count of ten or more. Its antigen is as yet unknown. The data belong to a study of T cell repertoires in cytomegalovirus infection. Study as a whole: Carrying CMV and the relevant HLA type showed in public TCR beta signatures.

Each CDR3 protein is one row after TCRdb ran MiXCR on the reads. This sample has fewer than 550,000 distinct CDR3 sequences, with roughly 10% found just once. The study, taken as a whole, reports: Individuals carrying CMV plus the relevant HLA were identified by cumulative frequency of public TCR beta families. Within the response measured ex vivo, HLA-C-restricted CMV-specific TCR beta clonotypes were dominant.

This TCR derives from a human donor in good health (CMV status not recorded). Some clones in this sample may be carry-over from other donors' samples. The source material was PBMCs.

DNA of the CDR3: TGTGCCAGCTCACGGGACAGGCTACAAGAGACCCAGTACTTC. This codes for CASSRDRLQETQYF. The chain joins TRBV18 to TRBJ2-5; 8 nucleotides line up with TRBD1. The CDR3 is 14 amino acids. The germline gives CDR1 KGHSH, CDR2 LQKENI. V lost 4 bases, J lost 2 bases, and 3 bases stayed unmatched.